This T cell receptor (beta chain) was captured in a study of T cell repertoires in cytomegalovirus infection. The overall study: Indications came from public TCR beta signatures; they pointed to CMV infection and to a matching HLA type.

Study-wide results and limits: CMV-specific TCR beta clonotypes restricted by HLA-C were the ones dominating the ex vivo response. Pooled public TCR beta family frequency picked out CMV carriers with the relevant HLA.

TCRdb re-called the reads with MiXCR, one entry per CDR3 protein. The data contain hundreds of thousands of distinct CDR3 sequences, roughly 22% of them singletons. Germline values: CDR1 MGHRA, CDR2 YSYEKL. V dropped 0 bases and J dropped 0 bases, with 16 bases sitting between them. CDR3 length: 18 residues. This clonotype came up a few times. The antigen is unknown. This TCR came from a human donor in good health (CMV status not recorded). Some clones in this sample may be carry-over from other donors' samples. The chain joins TRBV4-1 to TRBJ2-3, with D possibly TRBD1 on 5 matching bases. Material: CD8+ T cells from PBMCs. The CDR3 loop reads CASSQDLPGYTSTDTQYF. The CDR3 DNA sequence: TGCGCCAGCAGCCAAGATCTTCCAGGGTACACTAGCACAGATACGCAGTATTTT.